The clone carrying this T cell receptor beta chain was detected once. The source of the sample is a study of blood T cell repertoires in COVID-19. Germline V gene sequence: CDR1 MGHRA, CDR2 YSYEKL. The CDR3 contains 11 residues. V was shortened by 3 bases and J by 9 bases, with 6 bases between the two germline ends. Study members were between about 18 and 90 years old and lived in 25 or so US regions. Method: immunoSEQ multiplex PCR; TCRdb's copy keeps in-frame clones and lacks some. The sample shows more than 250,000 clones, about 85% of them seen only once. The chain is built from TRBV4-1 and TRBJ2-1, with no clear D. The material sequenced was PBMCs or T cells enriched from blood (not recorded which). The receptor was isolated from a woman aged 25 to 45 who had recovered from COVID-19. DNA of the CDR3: TGCGCCAGCAGCCAGAGGTCTGAGCAGTTCTTC. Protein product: CASSQRSEQFF.